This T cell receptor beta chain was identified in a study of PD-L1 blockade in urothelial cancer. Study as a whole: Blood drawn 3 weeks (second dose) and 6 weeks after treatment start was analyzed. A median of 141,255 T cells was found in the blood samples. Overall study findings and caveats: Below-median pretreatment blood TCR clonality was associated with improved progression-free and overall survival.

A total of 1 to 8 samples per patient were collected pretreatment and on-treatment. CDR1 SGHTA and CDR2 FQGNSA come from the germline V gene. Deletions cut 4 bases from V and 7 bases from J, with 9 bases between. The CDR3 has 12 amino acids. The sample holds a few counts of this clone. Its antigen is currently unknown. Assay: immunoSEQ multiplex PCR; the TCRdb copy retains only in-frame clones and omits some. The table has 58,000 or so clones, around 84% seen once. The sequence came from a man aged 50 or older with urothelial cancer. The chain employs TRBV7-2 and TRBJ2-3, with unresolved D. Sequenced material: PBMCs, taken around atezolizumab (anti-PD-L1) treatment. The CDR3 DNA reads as TGTGCCAGCAGCTCGTCCGGGTATACGCAGTATTTT. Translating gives CASSSSGYTQYF.